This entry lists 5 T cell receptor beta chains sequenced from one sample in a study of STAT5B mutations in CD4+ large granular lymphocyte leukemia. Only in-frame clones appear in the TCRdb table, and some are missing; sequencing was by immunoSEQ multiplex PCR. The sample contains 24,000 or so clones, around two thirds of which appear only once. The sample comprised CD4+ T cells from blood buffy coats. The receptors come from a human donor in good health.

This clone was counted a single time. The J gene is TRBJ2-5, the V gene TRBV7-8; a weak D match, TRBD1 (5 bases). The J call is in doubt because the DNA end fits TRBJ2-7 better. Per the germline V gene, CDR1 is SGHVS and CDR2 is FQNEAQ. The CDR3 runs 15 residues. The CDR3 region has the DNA TGTGCCAGCAGCCCAACCCCAGGGATGACCTACGAGCAGTACTTC. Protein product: CASSPTPGMTYEQYF.

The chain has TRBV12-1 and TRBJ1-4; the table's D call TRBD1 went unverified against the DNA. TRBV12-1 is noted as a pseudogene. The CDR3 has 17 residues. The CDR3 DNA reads TGTGCCAGCAGCCCCAGGACAGGGCGAGGGAGCTTTGAAAAACTGTTTTTT. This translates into CASSPRTGRGSFEKLFF.

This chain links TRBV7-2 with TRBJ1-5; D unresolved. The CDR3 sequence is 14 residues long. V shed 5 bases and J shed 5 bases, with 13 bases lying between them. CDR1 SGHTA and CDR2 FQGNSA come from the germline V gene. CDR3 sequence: CASSAPGGHQPQHF. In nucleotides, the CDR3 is TGTGCCAGCAGCGCCCCGGGAGGTCATCAGCCCCAGCATTTT. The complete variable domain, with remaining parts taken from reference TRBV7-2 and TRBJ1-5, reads GAGVSQSPSNKVTEKGKDVELRCDPISGHTALYWYRQSLGQGLEFLIYFQGNSAPDKSGLPSDRFSAERTGGSVSTLTIQRTQQEDSAVYLCASSAPGGHQPQHFGDGTRLSIL.

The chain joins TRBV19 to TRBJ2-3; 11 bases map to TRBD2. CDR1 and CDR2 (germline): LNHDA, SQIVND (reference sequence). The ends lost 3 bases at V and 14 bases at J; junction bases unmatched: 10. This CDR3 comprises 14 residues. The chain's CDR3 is CASSMGLAEPWMYF. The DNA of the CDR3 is TGTGCCAGTAGTATGGGACTAGCGGAGCCATGGATGTATTTT.

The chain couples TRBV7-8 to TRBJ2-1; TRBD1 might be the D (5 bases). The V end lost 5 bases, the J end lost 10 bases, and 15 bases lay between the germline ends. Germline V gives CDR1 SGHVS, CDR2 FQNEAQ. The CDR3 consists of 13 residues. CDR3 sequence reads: CASSPNGAWEQFF. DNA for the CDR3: TGTGCCAGCAGCCCAAATGGGGCCTGGGAGCAGTTCTTC.